These 4 T cell receptor beta chains were sequenced from one sample in a study of identical twins. TCRdb redid the calling of the 5' RACE reads with MiXCR, one entry per CDR3 protein. The repertoire holds 450,000 or so distinct CDR3 sequences, with around an eighth as singletons. These records were also assigned to another study, of yellow fever vaccine responses in identical twins.

The sequencing input was CD4+ T cells sorted from blood. Receptor source: a woman aged 18-30 years in good health.

J is TRBJ1-2 and V is TRBV6-2 or TRBV6-3, with a tentative D call TRBD1 (6 bases). CDR1 is MNHEY, CDR2 SVGEGT, per germline. This CDR3 spans 14 amino acids. V shed 6 bases and J shed 4 bases, with 15 bases lying between them. The CDR3 protein is CASSTQGGLYGYTF. Written as DNA, the CDR3 is TGTGCCAGCAGCACACAGGGAGGACTCTATGGCTACACCTTC.

The chain employs TRBV12-3 or TRBV12-4 and TRBJ1-1; no firm D call. The ends were cut back, 3 bases at V and 8 bases at J, with 7 bases in the middle. The CDR3 has 11 amino acids. This chain's CDR3 is CASSLTAEAFF. The DNA for the CDR3 is TGTGCCAGCAGTTTGACGGCAGAAGCTTTCTTT.

CDR3 sequence (DNA): TGTGCCAGCAGCCGGGACCTTCAAGGGCAGTTCTTC. This sequence encodes CASSRDLQGQFF. The chain couples TRBV2 to TRBJ2-1; TRBD1 or TRBD2 may be the D gene (5 bases each). From germline, CDR1 is SNHLY and CDR2 FYNNEI. The CDR3 has 12 residues. The V gene lost 6 bases and the J gene lost 12 bases, with 15 bases spanning the gap.

This clonotype has a single count. The V call is TRBV19, the J call TRBJ2-7; D not certain. CDR1 is LNHDA, CDR2 SQIVND, per germline (reference sequence). Trimming removed 5 bases from V and 6 bases from J, with 17 bases in between. The length of the CDR3 is 14 residues. The CDR3 loop is CASSPWSPPSEQYF. CDR3 DNA sequence: TGTGCCAGTAGTCCTTGGTCTCCACCCTCCGAGCAGTACTTC. The full variable domain, in which reference TRBV19 and TRBJ2-7 provide the parts outside the CDR3, is DGGITQSPKYLFRKEGQNVTLSCEQNLNHDAMYWYRQDPGQGLRLIYYSQIVNDFQKGDIAEGYSVSREKKESFPLTVTSAQKNPTAFYLCASSPWSPPSEQYFGPGTRLTVT.